A selection of T cell receptor beta chains follows, all from one sample in a study of blood T cell repertoires in COVID-19. Using immunoSEQ multiplex PCR, the repertoire was profiled, and TCRdb retains in-frame clones only, with some absent. Of fewer than 400,000 clones in the sample, roughly 90% were seen once. What was sequenced was peripheral blood. The receptors originated from a woman aged 25 to 45 with COVID-19, enrolled during active disease. The CDR3 runs from the conserved cysteine through the conserved F or W. The order of the fields is V gene, J gene, clone size, D gene, CDR3 protein, CDR3 DNA. D genes are given only for firm matches. Not every row has a clone size; where given, it reads once, few, many or a size class.

V: TRBV2
J: TRBJ2-7
size: .
D: TRBD2
CDR3: CASSDVSAGGFYEQYF
DNA: TGTGCCAGCAGTGATGTGTCTGCGGGAGGTTTCTACGAGCAGTACTTC

V: TRBV6-4
J: TRBJ1-1
size: .
D: TRBD1
CDR3: CASSADRDTEAFF
DNA: TGTGCCAGCAGTGCGGACAGGGACACTGAAGCTTTCTTT

V: TRBV25-1
J: TRBJ2-7
size: .
D: TRBD2
CDR3: CASSVLAGGPTEQYF
DNA: TGTGCCAGCAGTGTACTAGCGGGAGGGCCGACCGAGCAGTACTTC

V: TRBV25-1
J: TRBJ1-1
size: .
D: TRBD1
CDR3: CAVGQGVENTEAFF
DNA: TGTGCAGTAGGACAGGGCGTGGAGAACACTGAAGCTTTCTTT

V: TRBV30
J: TRBJ1-5
size: .
D: TRBD1
CDR3: CACAERGQGNQPQHF
DNA: TGTGCCTGCGCTGAGAGAGGACAGGGGAATCAGCCCCAGCATTTT

V: TRBV23-1
J: TRBJ1-1
size: .
D: .
CDR3: CASGLWTVYSNTEAFF
DNA: TGCGCCAGCGGCCTATGGACAGTTTATTCGAACACTGAAGCTTTCTTT

V: TRBV30
J: TRBJ2-5
size: .
D: .
CDR3: CAWSAAKETQYF
DNA: TGTGCCTGGAGTGCCGCTAAAGAGACCCAGTACTTC

V: TRBV18
J: TRBJ1-3
size: few
D: .
CDR3: CASSPPIEPSGNTIYF
DNA: TGTGCCAGCTCACCACCGATAGAACCCTCTGGAAACACCATATATTTT

V: TRBV30
J: TRBJ2-7
size: .
D: .
CDR3: CAWGGTRQGEQYF
DNA: TGTGCCTGGGGTGGGACTAGACAGGGCGAGCAGTACTTC

V: TRBV6-2/TRBV6-3
J: TRBJ2-1
size: .
D: TRBD2
CDR3: CASSWAGLAGGSYNEQFF
DNA: TGTGCCAGCAGTTGGGCGGGACTAGCGGGAGGTTCCTACAATGAGCAGTTCTTC

V: TRBV28
J: TRBJ1-1
size: .
D: TRBD1
CDR3: CASSSLGGADEAFF
DNA: TGTGCCAGCAGTTCGCTAGGGGGCGCGGATGAAGCTTTCTTT

V: TRBV11-2
J: TRBJ2-2
size: once
D: .
CDR3: CASSYYTGELFF
DNA: TGTGCCAGCAGCTACTACACCGGGGAGCTGTTTTTT

V: TRBV30
J: TRBJ2-2
size: .
D: .
CDR3: CAWRFSNTGELFF
DNA: TGTGCCTGGAGGTTCAGTAACACCGGGGAGCTGTTTTTT

V: TRBV7-9
J: TRBJ2-7
size: .
D: .
CDR3: CASSLVVGDYEQYF
DNA: TGTGCCAGCAGCTTAGTGGTAGGGGACTACGAGCAGTACTTC